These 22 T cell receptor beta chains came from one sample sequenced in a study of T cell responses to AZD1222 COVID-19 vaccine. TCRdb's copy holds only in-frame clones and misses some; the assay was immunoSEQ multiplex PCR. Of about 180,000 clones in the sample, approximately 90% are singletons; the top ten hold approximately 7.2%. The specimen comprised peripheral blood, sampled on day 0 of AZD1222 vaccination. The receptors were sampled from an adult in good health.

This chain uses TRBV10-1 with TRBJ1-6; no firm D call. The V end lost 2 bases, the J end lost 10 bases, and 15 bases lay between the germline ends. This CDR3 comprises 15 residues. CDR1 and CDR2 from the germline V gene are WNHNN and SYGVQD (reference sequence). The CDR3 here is CASSELREDRSPLHF. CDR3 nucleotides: TGCGCCAGCAGTGAGCTCCGGGAGGATCGATCACCCCTCCACTTT.

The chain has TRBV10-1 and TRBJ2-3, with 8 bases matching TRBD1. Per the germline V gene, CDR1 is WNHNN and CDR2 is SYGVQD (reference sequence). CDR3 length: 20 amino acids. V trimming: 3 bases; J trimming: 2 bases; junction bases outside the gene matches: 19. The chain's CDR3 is CASSDSPGQGSSKYTDTQYF. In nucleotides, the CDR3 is TGCGCCAGCAGTGATTCTCCTGGACAGGGTTCCTCAAAATACACAGATACGCAGTATTTT.

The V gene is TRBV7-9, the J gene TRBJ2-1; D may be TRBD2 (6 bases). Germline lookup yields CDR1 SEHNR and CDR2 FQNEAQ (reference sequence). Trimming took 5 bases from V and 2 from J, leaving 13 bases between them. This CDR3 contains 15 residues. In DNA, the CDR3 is TGTGCCAGCAGCCCACTTCGACTAGCCTACAATGAGCAGTTCTTC. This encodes CASSPLRLAYNEQFF.

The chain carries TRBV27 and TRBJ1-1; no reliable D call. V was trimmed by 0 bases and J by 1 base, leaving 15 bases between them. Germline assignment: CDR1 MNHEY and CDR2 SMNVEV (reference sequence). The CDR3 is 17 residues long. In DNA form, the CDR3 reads TGTGCCAGCAGTTTATCTTTGTTAGTTGCGGGGAACACTGAAGCTTTCTTT. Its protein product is CASSLSLLVAGNTEAFF.

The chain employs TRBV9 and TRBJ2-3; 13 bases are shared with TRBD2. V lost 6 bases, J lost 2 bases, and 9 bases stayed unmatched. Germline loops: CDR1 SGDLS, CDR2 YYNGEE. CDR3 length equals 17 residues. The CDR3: CASIRQTSGGFTDTQYF. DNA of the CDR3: TGTGCCAGCATCCGTCAGACTAGCGGGGGGTTCACAGATACGCAGTATTTT.

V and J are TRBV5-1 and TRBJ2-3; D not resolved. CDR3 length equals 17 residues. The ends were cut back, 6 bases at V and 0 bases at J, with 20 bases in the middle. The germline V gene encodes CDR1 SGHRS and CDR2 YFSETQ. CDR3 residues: CASTVGTVGSSTDTQYF. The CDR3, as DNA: TGCGCCAGCACCGTGGGTACAGTCGGAAGTAGCACAGATACGCAGTATTTT.

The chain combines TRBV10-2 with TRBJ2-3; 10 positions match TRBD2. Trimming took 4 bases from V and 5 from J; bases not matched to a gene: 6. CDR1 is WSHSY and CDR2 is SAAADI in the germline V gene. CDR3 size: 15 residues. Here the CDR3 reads CASSAQRGGVDTQYF. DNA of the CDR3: TGCGCCAGCAGTGCTCAGCGGGGGGGGGTAGATACGCAGTATTTT.

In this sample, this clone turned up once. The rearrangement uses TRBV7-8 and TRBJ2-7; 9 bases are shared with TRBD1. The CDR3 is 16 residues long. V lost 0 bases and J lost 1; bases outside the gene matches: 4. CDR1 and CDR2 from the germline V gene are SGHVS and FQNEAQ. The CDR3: CASSLAGTGLSYEQYF. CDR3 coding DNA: TGTGCCAGCAGCTTAGCGGGGACAGGGTTATCCTACGAGCAGTACTTC.

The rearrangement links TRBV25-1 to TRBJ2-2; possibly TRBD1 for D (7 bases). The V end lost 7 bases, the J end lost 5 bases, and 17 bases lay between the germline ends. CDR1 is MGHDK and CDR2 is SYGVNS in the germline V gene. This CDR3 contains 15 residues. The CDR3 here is CASKTQGGFTGELFF. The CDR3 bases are TGTGCCAGCAAAACCCAGGGGGGTTTTACCGGGGAGCTGTTTTTT.

CDR3 in amino acids: CASTPPHPALRYSYTF. CDR3 DNA sequence: TGTGCCAGCACCCCCCCCCACCCGGCGCTTCGGTATAGCTACACCTTC. The genes are TRBV6-6 and TRBJ1-2; D is unclear. The CDR3 consists of 16 residues. With 7 bases removed from V and 9 bases from J, the gap between germline ends came to 27 bases. The germline V gene encodes CDR1 MNHNY and CDR2 SVGAGI (reference sequence).

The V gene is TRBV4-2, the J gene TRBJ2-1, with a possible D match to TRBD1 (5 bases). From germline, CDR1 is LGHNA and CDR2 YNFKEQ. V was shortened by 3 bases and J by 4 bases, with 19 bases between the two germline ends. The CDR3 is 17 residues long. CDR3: CASSQTLVDTLYNEQFF. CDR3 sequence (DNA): TGTGCCAGCAGCCAGACCTTGGTGGACACACTTTACAATGAGCAGTTCTTC.

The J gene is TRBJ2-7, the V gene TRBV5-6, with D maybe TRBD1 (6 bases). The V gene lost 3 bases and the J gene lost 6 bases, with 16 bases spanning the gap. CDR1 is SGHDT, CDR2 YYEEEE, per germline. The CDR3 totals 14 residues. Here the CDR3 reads CASSSRGGAGEQYV. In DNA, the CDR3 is TGTGCCAGCAGCTCCCGAGGGGGTGCCGGCGAGCAGTACGTC.

In DNA, the CDR3 is TGCGCCAGCAGCCCGGGTAGTGGGAATCAGCCCCAGCATTTT. This translates into CASSPGSGNQPQHF. J is TRBJ1-5 and V is TRBV5-1, with D hard to call. Germline CDR1 reads SGHRS; CDR2 reads YFSETQ. This CDR3 is 14 amino acids long. Trimming took off 4 bases at V and 4 bases at J, with 12 bases between the two ends.

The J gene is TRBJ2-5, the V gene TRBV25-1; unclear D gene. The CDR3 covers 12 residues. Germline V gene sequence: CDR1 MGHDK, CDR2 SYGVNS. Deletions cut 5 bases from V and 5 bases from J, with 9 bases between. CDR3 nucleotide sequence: TGTGCCAGCAGTACGAGTTGGGAGACCCAGTACTTC. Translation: CASSTSWETQYF.

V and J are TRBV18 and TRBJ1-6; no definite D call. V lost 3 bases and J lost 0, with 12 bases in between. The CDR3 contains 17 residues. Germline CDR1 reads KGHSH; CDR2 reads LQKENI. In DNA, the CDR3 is TGTGCCAGCTCACCTTCTACAGCCACCTCCTATAATTCACCCCTCCACTTT. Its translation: CASSPSTATSYNSPLHF.

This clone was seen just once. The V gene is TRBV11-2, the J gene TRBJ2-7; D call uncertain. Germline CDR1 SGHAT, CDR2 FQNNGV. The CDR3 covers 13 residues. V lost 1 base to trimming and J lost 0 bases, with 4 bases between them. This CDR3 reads CASSLGVSYEQYF. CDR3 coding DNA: TGTGCCAGCAGCTTAGGAGTCTCCTACGAGCAGTACTTC.

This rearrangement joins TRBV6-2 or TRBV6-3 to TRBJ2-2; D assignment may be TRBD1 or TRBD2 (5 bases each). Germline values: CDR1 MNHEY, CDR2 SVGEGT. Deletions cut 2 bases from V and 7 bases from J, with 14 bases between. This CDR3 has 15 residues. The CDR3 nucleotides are TGTGCCAGCAGTTACCCAAAGAGGGGCGGCGGGGAGCTGTTTTTT. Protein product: CASSYPKRGGGELFF.

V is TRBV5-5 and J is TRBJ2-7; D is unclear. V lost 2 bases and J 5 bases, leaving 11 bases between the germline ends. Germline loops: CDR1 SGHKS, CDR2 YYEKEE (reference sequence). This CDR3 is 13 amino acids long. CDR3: CASSFLMRDEQYF. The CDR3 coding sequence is TGTGCCAGCAGCTTTTTAATGCGAGACGAGCAGTACTTC.

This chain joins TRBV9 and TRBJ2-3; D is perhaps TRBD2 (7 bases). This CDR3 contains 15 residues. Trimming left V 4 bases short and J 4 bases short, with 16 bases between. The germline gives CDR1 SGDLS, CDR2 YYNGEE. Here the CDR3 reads CASSPSGGIPDTQYF. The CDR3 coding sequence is TGTGCCAGCAGCCCGTCGGGGGGCATTCCAGATACGCAGTATTTT.

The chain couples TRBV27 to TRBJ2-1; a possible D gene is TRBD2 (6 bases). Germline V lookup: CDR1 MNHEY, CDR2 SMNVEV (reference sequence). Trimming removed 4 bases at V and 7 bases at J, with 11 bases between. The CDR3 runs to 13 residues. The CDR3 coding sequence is TGTGCCAGCAGTTCCCCAGGGAGGAATGAGCAGTTCTTC. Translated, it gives CASSSPGRNEQFF.

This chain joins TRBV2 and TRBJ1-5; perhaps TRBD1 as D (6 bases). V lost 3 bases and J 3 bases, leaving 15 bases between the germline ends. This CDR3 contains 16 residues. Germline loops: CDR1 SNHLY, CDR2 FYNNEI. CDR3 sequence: CASSEGGRGNNQPQHF. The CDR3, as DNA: TGTGCCAGCAGTGAGGGTGGCAGGGGAAACAATCAGCCCCAGCATTTT.

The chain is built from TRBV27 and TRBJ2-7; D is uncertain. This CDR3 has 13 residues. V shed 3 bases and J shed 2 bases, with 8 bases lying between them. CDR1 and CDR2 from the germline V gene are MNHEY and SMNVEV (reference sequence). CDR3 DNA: TGTGCCAGCAGTTTCGCCGTCACCTACGAGCAGTACTTC. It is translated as CASSFAVTYEQYF.